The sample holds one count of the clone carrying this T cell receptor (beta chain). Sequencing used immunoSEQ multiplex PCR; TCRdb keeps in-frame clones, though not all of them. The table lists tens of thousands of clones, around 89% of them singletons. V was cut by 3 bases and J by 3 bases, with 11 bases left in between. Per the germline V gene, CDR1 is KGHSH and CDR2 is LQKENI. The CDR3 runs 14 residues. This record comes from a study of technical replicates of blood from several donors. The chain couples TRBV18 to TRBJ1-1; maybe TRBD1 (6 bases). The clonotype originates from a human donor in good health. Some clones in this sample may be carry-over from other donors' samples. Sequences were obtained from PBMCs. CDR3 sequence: CASSPQPGDTEAFF. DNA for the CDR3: TGTGCCAGCTCACCTCAACCAGGGGACACTGAAGCTTTCTTT.